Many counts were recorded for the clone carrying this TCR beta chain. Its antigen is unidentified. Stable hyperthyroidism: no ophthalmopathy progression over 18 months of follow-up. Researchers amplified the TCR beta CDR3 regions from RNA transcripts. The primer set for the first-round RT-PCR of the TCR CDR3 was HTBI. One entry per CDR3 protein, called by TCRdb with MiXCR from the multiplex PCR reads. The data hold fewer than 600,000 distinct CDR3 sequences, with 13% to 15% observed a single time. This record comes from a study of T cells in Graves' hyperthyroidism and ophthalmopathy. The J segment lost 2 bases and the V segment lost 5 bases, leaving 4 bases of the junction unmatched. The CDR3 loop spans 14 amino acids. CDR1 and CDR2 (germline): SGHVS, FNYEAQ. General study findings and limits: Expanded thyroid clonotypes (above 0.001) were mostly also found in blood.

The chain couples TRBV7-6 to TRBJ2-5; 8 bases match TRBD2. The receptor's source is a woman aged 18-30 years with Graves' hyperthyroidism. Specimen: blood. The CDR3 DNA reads TGTGCCAGCAGCGGCACTAGCGGACAAGAGACCCAGTACTTC. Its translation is CASSGTSGQETQYF.